This T cell receptor (beta chain) was obtained from a study of blood T cell repertoires in COVID-19. The overall study: Spain, Italy and the United States supplied samples that represented acute and convalescent COVID-19. Nucleic acid was either cDNA or gDNA, and it came from T cells, B-cell-depleted T cells, or PBMCs.

Participant reports of clinical history set cohort assignment. Authors' analysis steps: Reference gene primer amplification yielded estimated nucleated cell counts. The assay was immunoSEQ multiplex PCR, and TCRdb's table has in-frame clones only and misses some. V and J calls and clone size are as listed in that table; D and trimming were resolved from the DNA. The sample records 490,000 or so clones, around 87% being singletons. Looked up from germline, CDR1 is MNHEY and CDR2 is SMNVEV (reference sequence). V was trimmed by 3 bases and J by 1 base, leaving 12 bases between them. The CDR3 length is 15 residues.

The clonotype comes from a woman between 40 and 50 years old who had recovered from COVID-19. This chain connects TRBV27 to TRBJ1-1; D remains ambiguous. The sequenced sample was PBMCs or T cells enriched from blood (not recorded which). The CDR3 sequence: CASSFSGRSNTEAFF. As DNA, the CDR3 is TGTGCCAGCAGTTTTAGCGGCAGATCGAACACTGAAGCTTTCTTT.